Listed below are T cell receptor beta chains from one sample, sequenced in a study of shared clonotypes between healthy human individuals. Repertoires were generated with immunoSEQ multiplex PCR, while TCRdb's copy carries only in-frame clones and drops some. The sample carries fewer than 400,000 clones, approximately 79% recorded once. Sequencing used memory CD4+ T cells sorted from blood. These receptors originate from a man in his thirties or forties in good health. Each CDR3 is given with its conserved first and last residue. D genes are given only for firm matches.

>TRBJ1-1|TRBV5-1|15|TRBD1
CASSPQGTANTEAFF
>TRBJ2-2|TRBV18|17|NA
CASSLHLTRDGAGELFF
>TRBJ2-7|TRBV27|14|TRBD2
CASSSAGAAVEQYF
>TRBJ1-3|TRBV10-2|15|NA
CASSATGSSGNTIYF
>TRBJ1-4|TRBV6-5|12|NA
CASSPMGEKLFF
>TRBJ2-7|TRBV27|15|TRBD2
CASSLGLAGAYEQYF
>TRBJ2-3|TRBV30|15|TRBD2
CAWSVRAGGADTQYF
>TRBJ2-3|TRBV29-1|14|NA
CSVDSGVGTDTQYF
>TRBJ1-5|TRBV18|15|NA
CASSPNAGGDQPQHF
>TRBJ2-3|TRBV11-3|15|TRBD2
CASSFSGRPTDTQYF
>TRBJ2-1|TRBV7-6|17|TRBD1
CASSLVLGQGPNNEQFF
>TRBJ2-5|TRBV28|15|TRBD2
CASLRAGGDSETQYF
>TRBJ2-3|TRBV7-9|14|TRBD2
CASSPGLAADTQYF
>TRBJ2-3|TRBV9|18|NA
CASSVGPFLEEEGDTQYF
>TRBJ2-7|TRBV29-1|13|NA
CSVRPDASYEQYF
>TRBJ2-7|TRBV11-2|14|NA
CASSPGRNSYEQYF
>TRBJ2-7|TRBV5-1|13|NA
CASSPQGFWEQYF
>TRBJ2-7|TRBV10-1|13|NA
CASTAPGQSEQYF
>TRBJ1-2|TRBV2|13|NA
CASSPDRTHPYTF
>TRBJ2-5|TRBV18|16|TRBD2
CASSATGTSGVETQYF
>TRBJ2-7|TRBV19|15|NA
CASKLAGQGQGEQYF
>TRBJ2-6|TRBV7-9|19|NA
CASSPRTVRGSSGANVLTF
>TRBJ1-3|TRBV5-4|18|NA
CASSVMISRSYSGNTIYF
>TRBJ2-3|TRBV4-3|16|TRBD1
CASSQEPGQGADTQYF
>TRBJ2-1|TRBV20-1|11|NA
CSAHTGNEQFF
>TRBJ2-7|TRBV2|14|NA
CASKRTEISYEQYF
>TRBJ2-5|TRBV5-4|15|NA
CASSLYQTDAETQYF
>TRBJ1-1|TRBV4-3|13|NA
CASSLKGRSEAFF
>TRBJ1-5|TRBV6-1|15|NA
CASSAQTEPGQPQHF
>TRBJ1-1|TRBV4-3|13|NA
CASSQGTLTEAFF
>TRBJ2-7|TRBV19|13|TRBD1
CASRRTGGYEQYF
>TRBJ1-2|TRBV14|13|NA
CASSQVGVYGYTF
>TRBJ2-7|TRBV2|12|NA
CASSAWLGVQYF
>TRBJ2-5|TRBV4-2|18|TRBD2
CASSQASGTTKYQETQYF